The sequence of this T cell receptor (beta chain) was determined in a study of blood T cell repertoires in COVID-19 (dated by TCRdb to the early 2020s). Background on the whole study: The collaborator samples originated in the United States, Italy and Spain and spanned the acute and convalescent phases of COVID-19. The material from the prospective study consisted of cDNA or gDNA derived from T cells, B-cell-depleted T cells, or PBMCs. Deeply sampled blood TCRbeta repertoires from subjects exposed to, actively infected with, or recovered from COVID-19 were included in the dataset. The repertoires were released in a freely available public database meant as a resource for research on the immune response to SARS-CoV-2. The samples were drawn from two sources: the first 160 participants of the ongoing ImmuneRACE study, and about 1,300 subjects contributed by 6 global collaborators. A de-identified subject ID, COVID-19 status, age in years and sex were almost always included in the sample metadata. Where available, HLA class I and class II types were obtained from metadata supplied by the sample provider rather than from assay-based typing. Study-wide conclusions, independent of this receptor: The quantity of clinical and demographic metadata differed by source and by participant and was supplied without curation.

With respect to this clone: Its antigen remains unidentified. No per-base quality is available; no much larger clone lies one base away.

From the cysteine up to the phenylalanine, the CDR3 has a length of 11 residues. Of all the DNA, just the CDR3 is kept, 33 bases in frame from base 1. V lost 3 bases and J lost 5 bases; the stretch between them is 3 bases long. TCRbeta CDR3 regions were amplified from genomic DNA by means of the immunoSEQ Assay, a bias-controlled multiplex PCR. In the source study's methods: The number of nucleated cells in each sample was estimated from the amplification of reference gene primers within the assay. To quantify the absolute abundance of each unique TCRbeta CDR3 rearrangement, sequence reads were collapsed and filtered. For each sample, productive Simpson clonality was calculated by taking the square root of Simpson's diversity index across productive rearrangements. The table comes from immuneACCESS by way of TCRdb, which keeps in-frame sequences with V and J called. Part of the clones is missing from these tables; in studies checked, under half for an unresolved V gene and the rest for unknown reasons. V and J calls and clone size are given by that table; D and trimming were obtained from the DNA. Here the sample has approximately 140,000 clones; about 90% occur a single time. 10% to 13% of the sample goes to the ten largest clones.

Collaborating institutions collected whole blood in K2EDTA tubes following their own protocols. For TCRbeta analysis, collaborators shipped samples as frozen whole blood, isolated PBMCs, or DNA extracted from either of those sample types. Sequenced material: peripheral blood. The rearranged chain carries TRBV12-3 or TRBV12-4 and TRBJ2-3; confidence is insufficient to name the D gene. This TCR was sampled from a man between 45 and 60 years old with active or convalescent COVID-19. The DNA sequence is given as TGTGCCAGCAGTTTCATAGATACGCAGTATTTT. Its protein product is CASSFIDTQYF.